This T cell receptor (beta chain) stems from a study of blood T cell repertoires in COVID-19. Study-level background: Donors in the United States, Italy and Spain gave samples during acute or convalescent COVID-19.

The protocol was immunoSEQ multiplex PCR, while the TCRdb copy is restricted to in-frame clones and leaves out a portion. The sample records some 220,000 clones, approximately 80% being singletons. The CDR3 has 15 residues. The germline V gene has CDR1 MNHEY and CDR2 SVGEGT. V trimming: 6 bases; J trimming: 8 bases; junction bases outside the gene matches: 7. The chain combines TRBV6-2 or TRBV6-3 with TRBJ2-1; 13 bases are a match to TRBD2. This clonotype was sampled from an older woman with active or convalescent COVID-19. The sequencing sample was made of peripheral blood. The CDR3 sequence: CASSLLAGGLDEQFF. DNA for the CDR3: TGTGCCAGCAGCTTACTAGCGGGGGGGCTCGATGAGCAGTTCTTC.